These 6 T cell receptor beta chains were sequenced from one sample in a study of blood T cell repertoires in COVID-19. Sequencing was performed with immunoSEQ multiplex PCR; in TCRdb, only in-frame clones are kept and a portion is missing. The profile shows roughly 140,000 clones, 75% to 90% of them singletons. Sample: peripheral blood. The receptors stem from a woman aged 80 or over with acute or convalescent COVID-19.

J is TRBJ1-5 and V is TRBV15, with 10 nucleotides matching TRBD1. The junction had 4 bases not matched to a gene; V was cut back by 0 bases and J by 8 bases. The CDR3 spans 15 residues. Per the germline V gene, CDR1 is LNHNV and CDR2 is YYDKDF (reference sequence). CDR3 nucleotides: TGTGCCACCAGCAGAGAGGGACAGGGGTTGGAGCCCCAGCATTTT. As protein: CATSREGQGLEPQHF.

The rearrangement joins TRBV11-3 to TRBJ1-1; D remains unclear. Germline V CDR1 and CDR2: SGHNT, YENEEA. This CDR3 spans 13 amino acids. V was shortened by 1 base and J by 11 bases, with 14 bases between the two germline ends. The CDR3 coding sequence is TGTGCCAGCAGCTTAGGTTCGGGGTTGACTGCTTTCTTT. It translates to CASSLGSGLTAFF.

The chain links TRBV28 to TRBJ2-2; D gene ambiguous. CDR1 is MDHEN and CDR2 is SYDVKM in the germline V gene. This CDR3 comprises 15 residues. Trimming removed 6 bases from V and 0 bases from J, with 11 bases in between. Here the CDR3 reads CASSPIGTNTGELFF. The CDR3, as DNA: TGTGCCAGCAGCCCGATCGGTACGAACACCGGGGAGCTGTTTTTT.

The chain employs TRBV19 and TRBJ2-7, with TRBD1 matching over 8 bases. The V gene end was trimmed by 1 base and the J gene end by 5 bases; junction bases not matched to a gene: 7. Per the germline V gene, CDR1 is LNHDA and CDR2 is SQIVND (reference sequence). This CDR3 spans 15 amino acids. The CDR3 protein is CASSIATGGYNEQYF. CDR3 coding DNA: TGTGCCAGTAGTATAGCCACAGGGGGGTACAACGAGCAGTACTTC.

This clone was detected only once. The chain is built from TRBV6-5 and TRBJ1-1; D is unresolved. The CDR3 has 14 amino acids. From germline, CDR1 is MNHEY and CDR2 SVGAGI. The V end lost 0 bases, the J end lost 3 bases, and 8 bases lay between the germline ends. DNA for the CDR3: TGTGCCAGCAGTTACTCTTCCCTTTACACTGAAGCTTTCTTT. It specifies CASSYSSLYTEAFF.

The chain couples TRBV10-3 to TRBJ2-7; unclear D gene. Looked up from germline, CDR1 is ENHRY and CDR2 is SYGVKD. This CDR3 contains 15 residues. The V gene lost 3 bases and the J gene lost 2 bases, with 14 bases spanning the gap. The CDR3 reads CAISEAGIETYEQYF. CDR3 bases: TGTGCCATCAGTGAAGCCGGTATTGAAACCTACGAGCAGTACTTC.